Listed below are T cell receptor beta chains from one sample, sequenced in a study of T cell repertoires in cytomegalovirus infection. Their antigen targets remain unknown. One entry per CDR3 protein results from TCRdb running MiXCR on the reads. Of tens of thousands of distinct CDR3 sequences listed, more than 25% were seen once; the top ten hold 59%. The source material was CD8+ T cells from cultured PBMCs, sampled from culture after CMV antigen stimulation. The receptors were gathered from a human donor in good health (CMV status not recorded). Some clones in this sample may be carry-over from other donors' samples. Each CDR3 is given with its conserved first and last residue. The order of the fields is CDR3 length, D gene, V gene, clone size, J gene, CDR3 DNA, CDR3 protein. A D gene is named only where the DNA matches it firmly. Size tells how often a clone was seen (once, few, many) or the class of an expanded clone, and some rows leave it out.

13	.	TRBV6-5	few	TRBJ1-5	TGTGCCAGCAGTCTCAATGACAATCAGCCCCAGCATTTT	CASSLNDNQPQHF
17	TRBD1	TRBV6-2/TRBV6-3	few	TRBJ2-6	TGTGCCAGCAGTTACTCGAAGGACAGGGCTGGGGCCAACGTCCTGACTTTC	CASSYSKDRAGANVLTF
16	TRBD1	TRBV20-1	few	TRBJ2-2	TGCAGTGCCCCCGGGACAGGGGCAGTCTACACCGGGGAGCTGTTTTTT	CSAPGTGAVYTGELFF
15	.	TRBV4-3	few	TRBJ2-7	TGCGCCAGCAGCGAAGAAAGGTCTAGCTCCTACGAGCAGTACTTC	CASSEERSSSYEQYF
13	.	TRBV7-4	.	TRBJ1-1	TGTGCCAGCTTCCGGGCCGGACATGACGAAGCTTTCTTT	CASFRAGHDEAFF
15	.	TRBV7-9	.	TRBJ2-7	TGTGCCAGCAGCTTACAGGTCGAGGGGGTTGACGAGCAGTACTTC	CASSLQVEGVDEQYF
14	.	TRBV9	.	TRBJ1-1	TGTGCCAGCAGCGTACAGGGCGCCAACACTGAAGCTTTCTTT	CASSVQGANTEAFF
15	.	TRBV4-3	few	TRBJ2-2	TGCGCCAGCAGCCAAGATAGATCTTCGGCCGGGGAGCTGTTTTTT	CASSQDRSSAGELFF
13	.	TRBV7-2	few	TRBJ1-1	TGTGCCAGCAGCCCAGAGGGACTAACTGAAGCTTTCTTT	CASSPEGLTEAFF
14	TRBD2	TRBV10-3	many	TRBJ2-3	TGTGCCATGGGCTCGGGGGGGTCGACAGATACGCAGTATTTT	CAMGSGGSTDTQYF
15	.	TRBV11-2	many	TRBJ2-2	TGTGCCAGCAGCCCCGGGGTAGCGGACACCGGGGAGCTGTTTTTT	CASSPGVADTGELFF
14	.	TRBV12-3/TRBV12-4	many	TRBJ2-6	TGTGCCAGCAGTGCCCGCCCCGGGGCCAACGTCCTGACTTTC	CASSARPGANVLTF
16	.	TRBV4-3	.	TRBJ1-4	TGCGCCAGCAGCCAAGATGCGCACAGGGAGGGGGAAAAACTGTTTTTT	CASSQDAHREGEKLFF
15	TRBD2	TRBV7-1	.	TRBJ2-5	TGTGCCAGCAGCGAACCGGGACTAGCATGGGAGACCCAGTACTTC	CASSEPGLAWETQYF
15	TRBD2	TRBV24-1	.	TRBJ2-5	TGTGCCACCAGTCCCGGACTAGCGGCCCAAGAGACCCAGTACTTC	CATSPGLAAQETQYF
13	TRBD1	TRBV12-3/TRBV12-4	.	TRBJ1-2	TGTGCCAGCAGCTCAGGGGGTCAAGATGGCTACACCTTC	CASSSGGQDGYTF
14	.	TRBV4-3	.	TRBJ1-5	TGCGCCAGCAGCAGCGACATAGGCAATCAGCCCCAGCATTTT	CASSSDIGNQPQHF
17	TRBD2	TRBV11-2	once	TRBJ2-5	TGTGCCAGCAGCTTAGGACTAGCGGGGGGAAACCAAGAGACCCAGTACTTC	CASSLGLAGGNQETQYF
15	.	TRBV7-2	few	TRBJ2-3	TGTGCCAGCAGCTTTTGGGTTACGGACTCAGATACGCAGTATTTT	CASSFWVTDSDTQYF
16	TRBD1	TRBV28	few	TRBJ1-2	TGTGCCAGCAGTTTAGTGTTGGGACAGGGCGGGTATGGCTACACCTTC	CASSLVLGQGGYGYTF
17	TRBD2	TRBV9	.	TRBJ2-1	TGTGCCAGCAGCGTGCCTAGCGGGAGGGCCATGGACAATGAGCAGTTCTTC	CASSVPSGRAMDNEQFF
14	.	TRBV9	.	TRBJ1-1	TGTGCCAGCAGCGCTGCAGGCATGAACACTGAAGCTTTCTTT	CASSAAGMNTEAFF
16	.	TRBV12-5	few	TRBJ1-5	TGTGCTAGTGGTTTGGTAGTGGGCTCTCTAAATCAGCCCCAGCATTTT	CASGLVVGSLNQPQHF
18	.	TRBV4-3	.	TRBJ2-6	TGCGCCAGCAGCCAAGATTCGGCTACTGTCTCTGGGGCCAACGTCCTGACTTTC	CASSQDSATVSGANVLTF
13	.	TRBV28	.	TRBJ1-2	TGTGCCAGCAGTTTATTATCTAACTATGGCTACACCTTC	CASSLLSNYGYTF
17	.	TRBV15	few	TRBJ1-6	TGTGCCACCAGCAGAGATCGGACCGGGCATAATAATTCACCCCTCCACTTT	CATSRDRTGHNNSPLHF
13	TRBD2	TRBV20-1	few	TRBJ2-1	TGCAGCGCAGACGAGCGGGGGAATGGTGAGCAGTTCTTC	CSADERGNGEQFF
16	TRBD2	TRBV11-3	.	TRBJ2-5	TGTGCCAGCAGTCGACGGACTAGCGGGGGGCCTGAGACCCAGTACTTC	CASSRRTSGGPETQYF
14	.	TRBV9	many	TRBJ2-6	TGTGCCAGCAGCCCAGGCTCTGGGGCCAACGTCCTGACTTTC	CASSPGSGANVLTF
21	TRBD2	TRBV4-1	.	TRBJ2-2	TGCGCCAGCAGCTCCCTCCAAGTGGCTAGCGGGGGGGCCACGGGTCACGGGGAGCTGTTTTTT	CASSSLQVASGGATGHGELFF
13	.	TRBV7-9	.	TRBJ1-5	TGTGCCAGCAGCTTACTGGCGGATCAGCCCCAGCATTTT	CASSLLADQPQHF
15	TRBD1	TRBV6-5	.	TRBJ2-1	TGTGCCAGCGCCAAAACCGGGACAGGTGGAGGTGAGCAGTTCTTC	CASAKTGTGGGEQFF
15	TRBD1	TRBV7-8	many	TRBJ2-7	TGTGCCAGCAGCTCCGATCCCGGGACAGTTGCCGAGCAGTACTTC	CASSSDPGTVAEQYF
16	.	TRBV4-3	.	TRBJ1-2	TGCGCCAGCAGCCAAGAAGGCGATTCCGGTTTCTATGGCTACACCTTC	CASSQEGDSGFYGYTF
12	.	TRBV14	.	TRBJ2-5	TGTGCCAGCAGCCCGAGGTCGGGGACCCAGTACTTC	CASSPRSGTQYF
20	TRBD2	TRBV20-1	.	TRBJ2-1	TGCAGTGCTAGAACAACCCCCGGGACTAGCGGCCGCGAAGGCCACAATGAGCAGTTCTTC	CSARTTPGTSGREGHNEQFF
15	TRBD2	TRBV7-2	many	TRBJ2-3	TGTGCCAGCAGCCTTGATACTAGCGGGTGGGATACGCAGTATTTT	CASSLDTSGWDTQYF